A single sample is the source of the 17 T cell receptor beta chains below, sequenced in a study of blood T cell repertoires in COVID-19. TCRdb keeps only in-frame clones here, not all; method: immunoSEQ multiplex PCR. In the table there are around 70,000 clones, about 82% of which are singletons. Sequencing was performed on peripheral blood. Receptors originate from a woman aged 55-69 years with acute or convalescent COVID-19.

The V gene is TRBV28, the J gene TRBJ1-1, with 9 bases fitting TRBD1. The CDR3 contains 16 residues. Germline CDR1 is MDHEN and CDR2 is SYDVKM. With 6 bases clipped from V and 1 base from J, the junction kept 9 bases outside the gene matches. CDR3 sequence reads: CASSRSPQGANTEAFF. In DNA form, the CDR3 reads TGTGCCAGCAGCCGAAGCCCACAGGGGGCGAACACTGAAGCTTTCTTT.

The genes are TRBV11-2 and TRBJ2-1, with 13 bases lining up with TRBD2. The CDR3 totals 16 residues. Germline trimming cut 5 bases from V and 3 bases from J; bases unmatched to any gene: 4. CDR1 is SGHAT and CDR2 is FQNNGV in the germline V gene. CDR3 sequence: CASSPTSGGDYNEQFF. The CDR3 nucleotides read TGTGCCAGCAGCCCCACTAGCGGGGGGGACTACAATGAGCAGTTCTTC.

The chain has TRBV5-4 and TRBJ1-6, with a weak D call TRBD1 (6 bases). The V end was cut by 4 bases, the J end by 6 bases, with 14 bases between. The CDR3 has 15 amino acids. Germline V gene lookup returns CDR1 SGHNT and CDR2 YYREEE (reference sequence). This CDR3 is CASSNQGFLNSPLHF. CDR3 in DNA: TGTGCCAGCAGCAACCAGGGGTTCCTTAATTCACCCCTCCACTTT.

This chain uses TRBV5-4 with TRBJ1-2; D unresolved. Germline CDR1 is SGHNT and CDR2 is YYREEE (reference sequence). The CDR3 loop spans 14 amino acids. Trimming stripped 0 bases from V and 7 bases from J, with 13 bases between. The CDR3 coding sequence is TGTGCCAGCAGCTTGGGTGGCGGATCCTTTGGCTACACCTTC. Encoded protein: CASSLGGGSFGYTF.

This clone has only a few counts. The chain uses TRBV6-4 and TRBJ2-5; 7 positions agree with TRBD1. Germline-derived CDR1 and CDR2 are MRHNA and SNTAGT. The CDR3 has 15 residues. V lost 4 bases to trimming and J lost 1 base; unmatched junction nucleotides: 6. The CDR3 region has the DNA TGTGCCAGCAGTGTCACCGGGACAGCCCAAGAGACCCAGTACTTC. Protein product: CASSVTGTAQETQYF.

The chain is built from TRBV30 and TRBJ2-5; TRBD2 matches 10 bases. Trimming at V came to 0 bases and at J to 4 bases, leaving 5 bases not matched to a gene. Germline lookup yields CDR1 GTSNPN and CDR2 SVGIG (reference sequence). The CDR3 has 15 amino acids. The CDR3 here is CAWSVYSGGTETQYF. For the CDR3, the DNA is TGTGCCTGGAGTGTATATAGCGGGGGGACAGAGACCCAGTACTTC. The full variable domain, its missing parts supplied by reference TRBV30 and TRBJ2-5, is SQTIHQWPATLVQPVGSPLSLECTVEGTSNPNLYWYRQAAGRGLQLLFYSVGIGQISSEVPQNLSASRPQDRQFILSSKKLLLSDSGFYLCAWSVYSGGTETQYFGPGTRLLVL.

The gene calls are TRBV4-1 and TRBJ1-1, with D possibly being TRBD1 (5 bases). CDR1 MGHRA and CDR2 YSYEKL come from the germline V gene. V was clipped by 4 bases and J by 4 bases, with 16 bases between them. This CDR3 region has 15 residues. The CDR3 DNA reads TGCGCCAGCAGCCTCTTCGGCGCAGGGTCCACTGAAGCTTTCTTT. Its translation is CASSLFGAGSTEAFF.

V and J are TRBV20-1 and TRBJ2-6, with D perhaps TRBD1 (6 bases). The CDR3 sequence is 17 residues long. With 3 bases removed from V and 1 base from J, the gap between germline ends came to 16 bases. Germline V gene sequence: CDR1 DFQATT, CDR2 SNEGSKA (reference sequence). The CDR3 spells CSASGGHVRSGANVLTF. The CDR3 DNA follows: TGCAGTGCTAGTGGGGGCCATGTACGTTCTGGGGCCAACGTCCTGACTTTC.

This clone appeared a few times. The chain employs TRBV27 and TRBJ2-7, with TRBD1 identical over 7 bases. J lost 3 bases, V lost 5 bases, and 16 bases had no gene match. The CDR3 sequence is 17 residues long. The germline V gene has CDR1 MNHEY and CDR2 SMNVEV (reference sequence). The chain's CDR3 is CASSPSEGRQGGYEQYV. In DNA, the CDR3 is TGTGCCAGCAGTCCCTCCGAGGGGAGACAGGGTGGCTACGAGCAGTACGTC.

This clone is a singleton in its sample. The chain joins TRBV18 to TRBJ1-2, with 9 bases fitting TRBD1. The CDR3 length is 16 residues. The ends lost 3 bases at V and 0 bases at J; junction bases unmatched: 5. Germline V gene data show CDR1 as KGHSH and CDR2 as LQKENI. CDR3 sequence reads: CASSPGQGTSNYGYTF. In DNA, the CDR3 is TGTGCCAGCTCACCTGGACAGGGGACCTCTAACTATGGCTACACCTTC.

The J gene is TRBJ1-1, the V gene TRBV27, with D uncertain. The CDR3 contains 14 residues. The V and J ends lost 1 base and 2 bases respectively, with 8 bases between them. Germline assignment: CDR1 MNHEY and CDR2 SMNVEV (reference sequence). This CDR3 reads CASSLLQTNTEAFF. The CDR3 DNA follows: TGTGCCAGCAGTTTATTACAGACCAACACTGAAGCTTTCTTT.

This rearrangement joins TRBV5-6 to TRBJ2-7; no definite D call. The CDR3 covers 13 residues. Trimming removed 2 bases at V and 3 bases at J, with 9 bases between. The V gene's germline CDR1 is SGHDT and CDR2 YYEEEE. The CDR3: CASSFPGYYEQYF. The CDR3 DNA sequence: TGTGCCAGCAGCTTTCCAGGATACTACGAGCAGTACTTC.

J is TRBJ2-2 and V is TRBV2, with 9 bases identical to TRBD1. V was clipped by 5 bases and J by 3 bases; unmatched bases: 4. The CDR3 has 15 residues. Germline CDR1 is SNHLY and CDR2 is FYNNEI. The DNA for the CDR3 is TGTGCCAGCAGTCCTGGACAGGGGTACACCGGGGAGCTGTTTTTT. The encoded protein is CASSPGQGYTGELFF.

This sequence joins TRBV6-5 and TRBJ2-3; 7 nucleotides agree with TRBD1. Germline CDR1 is MNHEY and CDR2 is SVGAGI. This CDR3 is 15 amino acids long. V was clipped by 4 bases and J by 1 base; unmatched bases: 5. The CDR3 bases are TGTGCCAGCAGTTCGACAGGGATTGGCACAGATACGCAGTATTTT. Translating it yields CASSSTGIGTDTQYF.

This clone was seen a few times. This chain joins TRBV3-1 (or the pseudogene TRBV3-2) and TRBJ2-5; the match to TRBD1 covers 9 bases. The CDR3 totals 15 residues. With 1 base clipped from V and 0 bases from J, the junction kept 0 bases outside the gene matches. Germline V gene sequence: CDR1 LGHDT, CDR2 YNNKEL (reference sequence). CDR3 protein: CASSQGDRDQETQYF. The DNA of the CDR3 is TGTGCCAGCAGCCAAGGGGACAGGGACCAAGAGACCCAGTACTTC.

The chain combines TRBV18 with TRBJ2-1; possible D gene TRBD1, 6 bases. Trimming left V 5 bases short and J 2 bases short, with 7 bases between. CDR3 length equals 13 residues. Germline V gene data show CDR1 as KGHSH and CDR2 as LQKENI. The CDR3 DNA reads as TGTGCCAGCTCAGGACAGACCTACAATGAGCAGTTCTTC. Protein product: CASSGQTYNEQFF.

V and J are TRBV5-1 and TRBJ1-4; TRBD1 aligns across 7 bases. With V trimmed by 2 bases and J by 8 bases, 9 bases remained unmatched. The germline CDR1 and CDR2 sequences are SGHRS and YFSETQ. CDR3 length: 15 amino acids. CDR3 amino acids: CASSLGIQGLEKLFF. CDR3 in DNA: TGCGCCAGCAGCTTAGGCATACAGGGGTTGGAAAAACTGTTTTTT.